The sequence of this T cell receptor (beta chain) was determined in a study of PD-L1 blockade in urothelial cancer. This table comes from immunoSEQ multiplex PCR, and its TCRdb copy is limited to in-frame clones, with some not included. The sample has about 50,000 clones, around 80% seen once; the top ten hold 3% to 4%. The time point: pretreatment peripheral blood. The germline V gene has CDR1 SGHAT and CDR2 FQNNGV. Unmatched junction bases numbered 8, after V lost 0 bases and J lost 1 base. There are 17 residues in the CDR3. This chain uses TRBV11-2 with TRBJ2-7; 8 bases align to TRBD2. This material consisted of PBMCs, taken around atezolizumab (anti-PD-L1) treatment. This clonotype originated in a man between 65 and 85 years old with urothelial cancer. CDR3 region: CASSLDQGSGISYEQYF. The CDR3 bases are TGTGCCAGCAGCTTAGACCAGGGTAGCGGGATTTCCTACGAGCAGTACTTC.